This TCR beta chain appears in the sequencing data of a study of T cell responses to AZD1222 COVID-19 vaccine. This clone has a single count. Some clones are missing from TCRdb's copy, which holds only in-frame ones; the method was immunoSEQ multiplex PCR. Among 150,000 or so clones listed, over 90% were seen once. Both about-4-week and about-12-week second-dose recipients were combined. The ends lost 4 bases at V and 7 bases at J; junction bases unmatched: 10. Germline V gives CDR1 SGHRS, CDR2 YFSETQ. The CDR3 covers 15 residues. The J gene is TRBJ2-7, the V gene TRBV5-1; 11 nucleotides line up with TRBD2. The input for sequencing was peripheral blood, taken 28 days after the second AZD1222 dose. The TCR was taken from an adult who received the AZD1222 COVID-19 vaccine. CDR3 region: CASSGGTSGQREQYF. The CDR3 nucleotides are TGCGCCAGCAGCGGAGGGACTAGCGGACAGAGGGAGCAGTACTTC.